This T cell receptor (beta chain) is drawn from a study of blood T cell repertoires in COVID-19. Study in general: Spain, Italy and the United States supplied samples that represented acute and convalescent COVID-19. T cells, B-cell-depleted T cells, or PBMCs supplied cDNA or gDNA.

The CDR3 runs 14 residues. CDR1 is ENHRY and CDR2 is SYGVKD in the germline V gene. Trimming cost V 4 bases and J 3 bases; bases outside gene matches: 3. This clone is classed as medium-sized (0.01 to 0.1%). Repertoires were generated with immunoSEQ multiplex PCR, while TCRdb's copy carries only in-frame clones and drops some. The table has roughly 30,000 clones, over 90% seen once. The genes are TRBV10-3 and TRBJ1-5; 7 bases align to TRBD1. The sequence was collected from a human donor in a cohort sampled during active COVID-19. Sample: peripheral blood. The CDR3 DNA reads TGTGCCATCAGTGGAGACAGGGCCAATCAGCCCCAGCATTTT. The encoded protein is CAISGDRANQPQHF.